The T cell receptor (beta chain) under discussion was sequenced for a study of blood T cell repertoires in COVID-19. Study details: PBMCs, B-cell-depleted T cells, or T cells provided the cDNA or gDNA that made up the material.

Clones were sequenced by immunoSEQ multiplex PCR, and TCRdb holds only the in-frame ones, with some missing. The table includes approximately 290,000 clones, 89% detected once. CDR1 KGHSH and CDR2 LQKENI come from the germline V gene. The V segment lost 3 bases and the J segment 7 bases; nucleotides outside the gene matches: 8. The CDR3 runs to 14 residues. The sample comprised peripheral blood. The chain combines TRBV18 with TRBJ2-7; TRBD2 agrees at 8 bases. The source of this sequence is a woman in her twenties or thirties with COVID-19, enrolled during active disease. This CDR3 is CASSPKGTSREQYF. As DNA, the CDR3 is TGTGCCAGCTCACCGAAGGGGACTAGTAGAGAGCAGTACTTC.